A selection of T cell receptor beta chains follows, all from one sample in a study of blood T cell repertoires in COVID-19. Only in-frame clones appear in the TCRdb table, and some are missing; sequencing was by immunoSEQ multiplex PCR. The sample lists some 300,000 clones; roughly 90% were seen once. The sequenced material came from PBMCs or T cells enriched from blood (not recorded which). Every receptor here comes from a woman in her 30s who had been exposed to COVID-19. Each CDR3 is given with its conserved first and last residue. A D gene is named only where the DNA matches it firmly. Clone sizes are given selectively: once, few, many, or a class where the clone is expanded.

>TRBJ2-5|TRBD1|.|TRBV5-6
CASSRTGRETQYF
TGTGCCAGCAGCAGGACAGGCCGAGAGACCCAGTACTTC
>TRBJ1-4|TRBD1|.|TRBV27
CASSPRQGMGEKLFF
TGTGCCAGCAGTCCCAGACAGGGAATGGGTGAAAAACTGTTTTTT
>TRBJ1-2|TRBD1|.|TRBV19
CASSPRTGGYYGYTF
TGTGCCAGTAGTCCCCGGACAGGGGGCTATTATGGCTACACCTTC
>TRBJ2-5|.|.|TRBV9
CASSVHAGGYQETQYF
TGTGCCAGCAGCGTACACGCGGGCGGATACCAAGAGACCCAGTACTTC
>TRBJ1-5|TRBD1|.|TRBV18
CASSPGTGSRQPQHF
TGTGCCAGCTCACCCGGGACAGGGTCTCGTCAGCCCCAGCATTTT
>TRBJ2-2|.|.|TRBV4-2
CASSQGSAGGNTGELFF
TGTGCCAGCAGCCAAGGCTCGGCGGGCGGGAACACCGGGGAGCTGTTTTTT
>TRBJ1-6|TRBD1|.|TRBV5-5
CASSGTTGGNSPLHF
TGTGCCAGCAGCGGGACGACAGGGGGTAATTCACCCCTCCACTTT
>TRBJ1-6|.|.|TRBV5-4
CASSLAGGDTLHF
TGTGCCAGCAGCTTGGCCGGGGGGGATACCCTCCACTTT
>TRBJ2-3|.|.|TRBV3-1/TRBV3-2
CASSLLGGGGSTDTQYF
TGTGCCAGCAGCCTCTTGGGCGGCGGGGGCTCCACAGATACGCAGTATTTT
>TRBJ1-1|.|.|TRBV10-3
CAISESGAEAFF
TGTGCCATCAGTGAGTCAGGGGCGGAAGCTTTCTTT
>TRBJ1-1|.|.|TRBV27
CASSLTGDTEAFF
TGTGCCAGCAGTTTAACCGGGGACACTGAAGCTTTCTTT
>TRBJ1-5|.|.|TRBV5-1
CASSLELGGQPQHF
TGCGCCAGCAGCTTGGAACTGGGGGGTCAGCCCCAGCATTTT
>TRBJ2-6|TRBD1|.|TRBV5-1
CASSPRQGEGSGANVLTF
TGCGCCAGCAGCCCTAGACAGGGGGAGGGCTCTGGGGCCAACGTCCTGACTTTC
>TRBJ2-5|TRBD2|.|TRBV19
CASREVGGGPETQYF
TGTGCCAGTAGGGAGGTCGGCGGGGGGCCCGAGACCCAGTACTTC
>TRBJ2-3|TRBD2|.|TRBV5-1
CASRPLLAGETDTQYF
TGCGCCAGCAGACCCCTACTAGCGGGGGAAACAGATACGCAGTATTTT
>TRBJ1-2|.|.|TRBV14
CASSQQGIYGYTF
TGTGCCAGCAGCCAACAGGGAATCTATGGCTACACCTTC
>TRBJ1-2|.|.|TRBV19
CASSILRGYGYTF
TGTGCCAGTAGTATACTCCGGGGCTATGGCTACACCTTC
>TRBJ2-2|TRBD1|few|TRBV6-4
CASSDSARGPNTGELFF
TGTGCCAGCAGTGACTCAGCCAGGGGGCCGAACACCGGGGAGCTGTTTTTT
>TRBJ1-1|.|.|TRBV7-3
CASSSIPASEGGNTEAFF
TGTGCCAGCAGCTCTATACCCGCCTCGGAGGGAGGGAACACTGAAGCTTTCTTT
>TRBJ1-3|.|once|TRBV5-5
CASSSGHNSGNTIYF
TGTGCCAGCAGCTCGGGACACAACTCTGGAAACACCATATATTTT
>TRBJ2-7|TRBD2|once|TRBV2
CASSSGTSIYEQYF
TGTGCCAGCAGTAGCGGGACTAGTATCTACGAGCAGTACTTC
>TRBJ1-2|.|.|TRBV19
CASSTLTGLDYGYTF
TGTGCCAGTAGTACACTGACAGGCCTGGACTATGGCTACACCTTC
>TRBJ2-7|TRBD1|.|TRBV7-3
CASSLHSGGLYEQYF
TGTGCCAGCAGCCTTCATTCAGGGGGCCTGTACGAGCAGTACTTC
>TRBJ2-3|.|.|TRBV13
CASSLGPSTDTQYF
TGTGCCAGCAGCTTAGGCCCGAGCACAGATACGCAGTATTTT
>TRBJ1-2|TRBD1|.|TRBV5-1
CASSSRTGGDGYTF
TGCGCCAGCAGCTCGCGGACAGGGGGAGATGGCTACACCTTC
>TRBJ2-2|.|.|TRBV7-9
CASSRRGVGELFF
TGTGCCAGCTCCCGTCGGGGAGTCGGGGAGCTGTTTTTT
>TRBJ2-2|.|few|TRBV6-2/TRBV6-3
CASSYQDWYTGELFF
TGTGCCAGCAGTTACCAAGACTGGTACACCGGGGAGCTGTTTTTT
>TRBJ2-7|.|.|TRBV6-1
CASSDYTGYEQYF
TGTGCCAGCAGTGATTACACAGGCTACGAGCAGTACTTC
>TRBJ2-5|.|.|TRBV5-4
CASSFRDRETQYF
TGTGCCAGCAGCTTCAGAGACAGAGAGACCCAGTACTTC
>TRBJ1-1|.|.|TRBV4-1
CASSMGHLNTEAFF
TGCGCCAGCAGCATGGGACACTTGAACACTGAAGCTTTCTTT
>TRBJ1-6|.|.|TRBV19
CASSIWRREAIRNSPLHF
TGTGCCAGTAGTATCTGGCGGCGCGAGGCTATTAGGAATTCACCCCTCCACTTT
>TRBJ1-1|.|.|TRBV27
CASRSQALQAFF
TGTGCCAGTCGATCACAGGCCCTCCAAGCTTTCTTT
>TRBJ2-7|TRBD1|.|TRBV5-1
CASSRTGQGFYEQYF
TGCGCCAGCAGCAGGACGGGACAGGGGTTCTACGAGCAGTACTTC
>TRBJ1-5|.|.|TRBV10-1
CASKNRAQHF
TGCGCCAGCAAGAATAGAGCCCAGCATTTT
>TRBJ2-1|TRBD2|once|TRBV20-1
CSASGGGATSYNEQFF
TGCAGTGCTAGTGGCGGGGGGGCCACCTCCTACAATGAGCAGTTCTTC
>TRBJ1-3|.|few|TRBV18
CASSPHAETAGNTIYF
TGTGCCAGCTCACCACACGCCGAAACGGCTGGAAACACCATATATTTT
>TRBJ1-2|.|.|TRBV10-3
CAISETGFHYGYTF
TGTGCCATCAGTGAAACAGGTTTTCACTATGGCTACACCTTC
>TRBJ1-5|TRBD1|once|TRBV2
CASSEDRGRLNQPQHF
TGTGCCAGCAGTGAGGACAGGGGGCGCCTCAATCAGCCCCAGCATTTT
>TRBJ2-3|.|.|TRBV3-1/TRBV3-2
CASSQDRRGSTDTQYF
TGTGCCAGCAGCCAAGATCGGCGGGGTAGCACAGATACGCAGTATTTT
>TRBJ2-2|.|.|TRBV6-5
CASSPGAGELFF
TGTGCCAGCAGCCCGGGGGCCGGGGAGCTGTTTTTT
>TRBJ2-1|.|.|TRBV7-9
CASSPPGYEQFF
TGTGCCAGCAGTCCTCCAGGGTATGAGCAGTTCTTC
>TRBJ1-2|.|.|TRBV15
CATSRGQTPYTF
TGTGCCACCAGCAGAGGACAGACTCCCTACACCTTC
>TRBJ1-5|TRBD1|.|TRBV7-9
CASSPGTAHNQPQHF
TGTGCCAGCAGCCCTGGGACAGCCCACAATCAGCCCCAGCATTTT
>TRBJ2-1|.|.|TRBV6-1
CASSERGALESEQFF
TGTGCCAGCAGTGAACGCGGGGCTCTTGAAAGTGAGCAGTTCTTC
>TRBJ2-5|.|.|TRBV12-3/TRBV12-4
CASSPRETQYF
TGTGCCAGCAGTCCGAGGGAGACCCAGTACTTC
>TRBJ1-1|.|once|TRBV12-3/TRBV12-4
CASSRTGRAFF
TGTGCCAGCAGCCGTACCGGGAGGGCCTTCTTT
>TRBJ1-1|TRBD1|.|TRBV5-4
CASSSRGRLGEAFF
TGTGCCAGCAGCTCGAGGGGGCGCCTCGGTGAAGCTTTCTTT
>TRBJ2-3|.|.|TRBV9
CASSVAGGSADTQYF
TGTGCCAGCAGCGTAGCGGGGGGCAGCGCAGATACGCAGTATTTT
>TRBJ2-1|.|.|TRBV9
CASSVAVTSSYNEQFF
TGTGCCAGCAGCGTAGCTGTGACTAGCTCCTACAATGAGCAGTTCTTC
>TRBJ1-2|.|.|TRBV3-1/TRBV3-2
CASSYHRVELNGYTF
TGTGCCAGCAGCTACCACAGGGTAGAATTGAACGGCTACACCTTC
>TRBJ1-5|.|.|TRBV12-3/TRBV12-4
CASSRGWLQPQHF
TGTGCCAGCAGTCGGGGTTGGTTGCAGCCCCAGCATTTT
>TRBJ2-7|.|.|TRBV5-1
CASSLDWTYEQYF
TGCGCCAGCAGCTTGGATTGGACTTACGAGCAGTACTTC
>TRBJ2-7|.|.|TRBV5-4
CASSLGDLYEQYF
TGTGCCAGCAGCTTAGGGGATCTCTACGAGCAGTACTTC